Each of the 16 T cell receptor beta chains below was sequenced from the same sample in a study of T cells in Graves' hyperthyroidism and ophthalmopathy. Authors of the study amplified TCR beta CDR3 regions from RNA transcripts. In the first-round RT-PCR of the TCR CDR3, the HTBI primer set was used. TCRdb reanalysed the multiplex PCR reads using MiXCR and keeps one entry per CDR3 protein. This table holds some 270,000 distinct CDR3 sequences, about an eighth found once. The sample consisted of blood. These receptors all stem from a woman in her 30s with Graves' hyperthyroidism that later progressed to Graves' ophthalmopathy.

This clonotype was detected a few times. The V gene is TRBV9, the J gene TRBJ2-3; perhaps D is TRBD1 or TRBD2 (5 bases each). Trimming took 3 bases from V and 5 from J, leaving 7 bases between them. Germline V gene data show CDR1 as SGDLS and CDR2 as YYNGEE. This CDR3 has 12 residues. The CDR3: CASSGGEDTQYF. CDR3 bases: TGTGCCAGCAGCGGAGGGGAAGATACGCAGTATTTT.

This clonotype was picked up many times. The rearrangement joins TRBV7-8 to TRBJ1-5; 8 bases fit TRBD1. Germline assignment: CDR1 SGHVS and CDR2 FQNEAQ. This CDR3 is built from 15 residues. The ends lost 5 bases at V and 2 bases at J; junction bases unmatched: 5. CDR3 loop: CASSPDRGGNQPQHF. Written as DNA, the CDR3 is TGTGCCAGCAGCCCAGACAGGGGAGGCAATCAGCCCCAGCATTTT.

The J gene is TRBJ2-1, the V gene TRBV6-1; TRBD2 aligns across 9 bases. V lost 7 bases and J lost 4; bases outside the gene matches: 8. Germline V gene data show CDR1 as MNHNS and CDR2 as SASEGT. This CDR3 has 15 residues. The CDR3 DNA follows: TGTGCCAGCAACTTAGCGGGAGCGGGGTACAATGAGCAGTTCTTC. Its protein is CASNLAGAGYNEQFF.

This clonotype was counted at least ten times. This chain uses TRBV20-1 with TRBJ2-7; 7 nucleotides match TRBD2. The CDR3 is 14 amino acids. Germline CDR1 is DFQATT and CDR2 is SNEGSKA (reference sequence). J gave up 3 bases and V 2 bases, and 7 bases lay outside the gene matches. The CDR3: CSARRPQRDYEQYF. The CDR3 DNA sequence: TGCAGTGCTAGAAGGCCTCAGCGGGACTACGAGCAGTACTTC.

Many counts were recorded for this clonotype. The chain employs TRBV28 and TRBJ2-3; D perhaps matches TRBD2 (6 bases). The CDR3 length is 16 residues. Deletions cut 5 bases from V and 2 bases from J, with 17 bases between. Germline CDR1 is MDHEN and CDR2 is SYDVKM. CDR3 loop: CASSPAGAGSTDTQYF. For the CDR3, the DNA is TGTGCCAGCAGTCCAGCTGGAGCGGGCTCCACAGATACGCAGTATTTT.

This clonotype was observed at least ten times. V gene TRBV6-1 combines with J gene TRBJ2-5; D is uncertain. This CDR3 contains 12 residues. Germline values: CDR1 MNHNS, CDR2 SASEGT. V was shortened by 6 bases and J by 4 bases, with 9 bases between the two germline ends. CDR3 amino acids: CASSQTRETQYF. CDR3 DNA sequence: TGTGCCAGCAGCCAAACCAGAGAGACCCAGTACTTC.

This clonotype was seen repeatedly, ten times or more. V is TRBV24-1 and J is TRBJ2-1; D may be TRBD2 (5 bases). The CDR3 runs to 13 residues. Germline assignment: CDR1 KGHDR and CDR2 SFDVKD. V was clipped by 3 bases and J by 8 bases, with 10 bases between them. This chain's CDR3 is CATSDRGRDEQFF. The CDR3 DNA reads as TGTGCCACCAGTGATCGGGGTCGCGATGAGCAGTTCTTC.

At least ten counts were recorded for this clonotype. This chain links TRBV11-2 with TRBJ1-1, with D uncertain. The ends were cut back, 3 bases at V and 6 bases at J, with 14 bases in the middle. CDR1 is SGHAT, CDR2 FQNNGV, per germline. The CDR3 is 14 residues long. CDR3 region: CASSFRNLGAEAFF. The CDR3 nucleotides are TGTGCCAGCAGCTTTAGGAACCTCGGGGCTGAAGCTTTCTTT.

This clonotype was observed at least ten times. The rearrangement uses TRBV3-1 and TRBJ2-3; TRBD1 matches 8 bases. Germline V gene lookup returns CDR1 LGHDT and CDR2 YNNKEL (reference sequence). The V and J ends lost 11 bases and 7 bases, in that order; junction bases with no gene match: 14. The CDR3 is made up of 14 amino acids. Here the CDR3 DNA reads TGTGCCTCCCCCTCTCCCAGGGGGCTGAATACGCAGTATTTT. Translated, it gives CASPSPRGLNTQYF.

This clonotype has more than one count but fewer than ten. This chain joins TRBV15 and TRBJ1-3; 8 bases map to TRBD1. The CDR3 sequence is 18 residues long. The V gene end was trimmed by 3 bases and the J gene end by 8 bases; junction bases not matched to a gene: 18. Germline V lookup: CDR1 LNHNV, CDR2 YYDKDF (reference sequence). The CDR3 bases are TGTGCCACCAGCAGTCCCATATCCCGCAGGGGGCAGGAGGACACCATATATTTT. This encodes CATSSPISRRGQEDTIYF.

This clonotype was counted many times. This sequence joins TRBV4-3 and TRBJ2-3; D is undetermined. V was shortened by 0 bases and J by 2 bases, with 6 bases between the two germline ends. Germline loops: CDR1 LGHNA, CDR2 YSLEER. CDR3 length: 14 amino acids. The CDR3: CASSQDGSTDTQYF. The DNA for the CDR3 is TGCGCCAGCAGCCAAGATGGATCCACAGATACGCAGTATTTT.

In this sample, this clonotype turned up a few times. The chain recombines TRBV19 with TRBJ1-4; D uncertain. CDR1 LNHDA and CDR2 SQIVND come from the germline V gene (reference sequence). The CDR3 totals 14 residues. The V and J ends lost 11 bases and 0 bases respectively, with 13 bases between them. The CDR3 nucleotides read TGTGCCTGTAAGTCGGCTTCAACTAATGAAAAACTGTTTTTT. Its protein product is CACKSASTNEKLFF.

This clonotype appeared many times. This chain joins TRBV27 and TRBJ2-1; the D gene is possibly TRBD2 (5 bases). Germline CDR1 reads MNHEY; CDR2 reads SMNVEV (reference sequence). The CDR3 spans 14 residues. V was shortened by 3 bases and J by 5 bases, with 11 bases between the two germline ends. CDR3 bases: TGTGCCAGCAGTTTTGGACTTCTCAACAATGAGCAGTTCTTC. It specifies CASSFGLLNNEQFF.

This clonotype appeared many times. The chain joins TRBV20-1 to TRBJ1-1; TRBD1 matches at 8 bases. The CDR3 length is 14 residues. Germline CDR1 DFQATT, CDR2 SNEGSKA (reference sequence). V shed 4 bases, J shed 1 base, and the junction held 5 bases outside the gene matches. In nucleotides, the CDR3 is TGCAGTGCTACTCAGGGGGCTTCGAACACTGAAGCTTTCTTT. Translating gives CSATQGASNTEAFF.

This chain joins TRBV15 and TRBJ2-5; D may be TRBD2 (5 bases). Trimming shortened V by 3 bases and J by 3 bases, and 8 bases separated the two germline ends. CDR3 length equals 13 residues. Germline CDR1 is LNHNV and CDR2 is YYDKDF (reference sequence). CDR3 residues: CATSRRVEETQYF. Written as DNA, the CDR3 is TGTGCCACCAGCAGGAGGGTGGAAGAGACCCAGTACTTC.

In its sample, this clonotype was seen many times. J is TRBJ2-7 and V is TRBV9; 14 positions match TRBD2. The CDR3 is 15 amino acids. Germline V gene sequence: CDR1 SGDLS, CDR2 YYNGEE. V lost 3 bases, J lost 5 bases, and 4 bases stayed unmatched. For the CDR3, the DNA is TGTGCCAGCAGCGCCACGGGACTAGCGGGAGACGAGCAGTACTTC. Translated: CASSATGLAGDEQYF.